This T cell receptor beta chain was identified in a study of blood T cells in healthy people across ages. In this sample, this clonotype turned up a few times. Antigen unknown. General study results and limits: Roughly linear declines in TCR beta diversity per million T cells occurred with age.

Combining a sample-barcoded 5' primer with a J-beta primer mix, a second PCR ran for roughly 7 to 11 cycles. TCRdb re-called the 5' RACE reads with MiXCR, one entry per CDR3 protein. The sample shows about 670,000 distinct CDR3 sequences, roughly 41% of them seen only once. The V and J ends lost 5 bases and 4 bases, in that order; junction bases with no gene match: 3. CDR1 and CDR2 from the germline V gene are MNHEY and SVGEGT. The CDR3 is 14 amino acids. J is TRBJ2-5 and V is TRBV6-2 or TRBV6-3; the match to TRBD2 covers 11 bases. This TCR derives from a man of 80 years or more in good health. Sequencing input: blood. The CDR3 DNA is TGTGCCAGCAGTAGAGGACTAGCGGGAGAGACCCAGTACTTC. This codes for CASSRGLAGETQYF.